What follows are 12 T cell receptor beta chains derived from one specimen sequenced in a study of human T cells and chemical hapten exposure. Indicated time point: pre-sensitization, week 0. As for treatment: therapeutic diphenylcyclopropenone sensitization with weekly scalp DPC. One entry per CDR3 protein results from TCRdb running MiXCR on the RACE reads. The table has a few hundred thousand distinct CDR3 sequences, 5.5% seen once. The sample consisted of whole blood, taken in connection with sensitization to the hapten diphenylcyclopropenone (DPC). These TCRs come from a woman under 30 with alopecia areata. Some clones in this sample may be carry-over from other donors' samples.

This clonotype occurred a few times. The chain is built from TRBV27 and TRBJ2-7; possibly TRBD1 for D (5 bases). Germline V gene lookup returns CDR1 MNHEY and CDR2 SMNVEV (reference sequence). This CDR3 has 16 amino acids. The ends were cut back, 7 bases at V and 4 bases at J, with 23 bases in the middle. The DNA of the CDR3 is TGTGCCAGCACCTCTTGGAGCGACATGGACAAATACGAGCAGTACTTC. Its protein product is CASTSWSDMDKYEQYF.

This chain connects TRBV7-9 to TRBJ2-3; tentatively, D is TRBD2 (5 bases). CDR3 length: 15 amino acids. CDR1 SEHNR and CDR2 FQNEAQ come from the germline V gene (reference sequence). Deletions cut 7 bases from V and 0 bases from J, with 14 bases between. The CDR3 here is CASTAGIRSTDTQYF. DNA for the CDR3: TGTGCCAGCACGGCCGGGATCCGTAGCACAGATACGCAGTATTTT.

V usage is TRBV6-6 and J usage is TRBJ2-7; 8 bases agree with TRBD1. The trim removed 6 bases at V and 4 bases at J, leaving 11 bases unmatched. The CDR3 runs 15 residues. Looked up from germline, CDR1 is MNHNY and CDR2 is SVGAGI (reference sequence). In DNA form, the CDR3 reads TGTGCCAGCAGCCCCGTGCAGGGGGCATCTTACGAGCAGTACTTC. It translates to CASSPVQGASYEQYF.

The V and J genes are TRBV7-8 and TRBJ2-7, with 9 bases lining up with TRBD1. V shed 5 bases and J 1 base; nucleotides not matched to a gene: 9. The V gene's germline CDR1 is SGHVS and CDR2 FQNEAQ. CDR3 length: 16 amino acids. The CDR3 coding sequence is TGTGCCAGCAGCCCATCCCCGGGGACAGGGTCCTACGAGCAGTACTTC. It codes for CASSPSPGTGSYEQYF.

This clonotype turned up a few times. The V call is TRBV7-2, the J call TRBJ2-3; TRBD1 agrees at 7 bases. J was trimmed by 0 bases and V by 5 bases; bases with no gene match: 5. The CDR3 length is 15 residues. Looked up from germline, CDR1 is SGHTA and CDR2 is FQGNSA. CDR3 bases: TGTGCCAGCAGCCACGCGACAGGGAGCACAGATACGCAGTATTTT. It is translated as CASSHATGSTDTQYF.

The genes are TRBV12-3 or TRBV12-4 and TRBJ2-7, with D perhaps matching TRBD2 (5 bases). CDR3 size: 16 residues. V was pared by 6 bases and J by 6 bases, with 24 bases between. The CDR3 loop reads CASSPEEGGVPGEQYF. The CDR3 DNA is TGTGCCAGCAGCCCGGAAGAGGGTGGGGTCCCAGGCGAGCAGTACTTC.

This clonotype has ten or more counts. The CDR3 DNA follows: TGTGCCAGCAGTTCGGTCGACAGGAACGGTGAAAAACTGTTTTTT. Amino acids: CASSSVDRNGEKLFF. The chain is built from TRBV27 and TRBJ1-4; TRBD1 is a possible D gene (6 bases). The CDR3 spans 15 residues. Trimming shortened V by 4 bases and J by 7 bases, and 16 bases separated the two germline ends. Germline values: CDR1 MNHEY, CDR2 SMNVEV (reference sequence).

This clonotype was picked up many times. This sequence joins TRBV6-2 or TRBV6-3 and TRBJ1-5, with 7 bases matching TRBD1. The CDR3 consists of 15 residues. Trimming took 7 bases from V and 3 from J; bases not matched to a gene: 9. CDR1 and CDR2 (germline): MNHEY, SVGEGT. The CDR3 bases are TGTGCCAGCAAGCTACAGGGGTCGAACAATCAGCCCCAGCATTTT. Translated: CASKLQGSNNQPQHF.

This clonotype was seen ten or more times. The chain couples TRBV6-1 to TRBJ1-5; the D is unclear. With 5 bases removed from V and 3 bases from J, the gap between germline ends came to 8 bases. Germline-derived CDR1 and CDR2 are MNHNS and SASEGT. The CDR3 is 13 residues long. CDR3 nucleotide sequence: TGTGCCAGCAGTATCTACCCCAATCAGCCCCAGCATTTT. Its protein product is CASSIYPNQPQHF.

This clonotype has more than one count but fewer than ten. V is TRBV27 and J is TRBJ1-5; 8 nucleotides align to TRBD1. The CDR3 is 14 residues long. In germline, CDR1 is MNHEY, CDR2 SMNVEV (reference sequence). Trimming at V came to 3 bases and at J to 5 bases, leaving 3 bases not matched to a gene. The CDR3, as DNA: TGTGCCAGCAGTTTCAGGGGGCGCGATCAGCCCCAGCATTTT. Protein sequence: CASSFRGRDQPQHF.

This chain uses TRBV6-1 with TRBJ2-7; D might be TRBD1 (5 bases). Germline-derived CDR1 and CDR2 are MNHNS and SASEGT. V was shortened by 2 bases and J by 0 bases, with 17 bases between the two germline ends. The CDR3 is made up of 17 amino acids. CDR3: CASSELLGASDSYEQYF. CDR3 bases: TGTGCCAGCAGTGAATTATTAGGGGCCTCCGACTCCTACGAGCAGTACTTC.

This clonotype was counted ten times or more. The chain is built from TRBV6-2 or TRBV6-3 and TRBJ2-5, with D possibly being TRBD2 (6 bases). Germline V gives CDR1 MNHEY, CDR2 SVGEGT. Trimming removed 2 bases at V and 5 bases at J, with 21 bases between. This CDR3 has 17 residues. The CDR3 region is CASSYPPGLQSGETQYF. In nucleotides, the CDR3 is TGTGCCAGCAGTTACCCGCCGGGACTCCAGTCCGGGGAGACCCAGTACTTC.